This T cell receptor beta chain was retrieved from a study of T-cell memory formation after mild COVID-19. Per the germline V gene, CDR1 is MGHRA and CDR2 is YSYEKL. The germline V and J ends were trimmed by 1 base and 7 bases, with 13 bases remaining between them. The CDR3 covers 14 residues. Regarding this clonotype: Its antigen is undetermined.

Overall study results and limits: Contracting clones from day 15 to 85 had balanced CD4/CD8; later expanders favoured CD4+.

After 5'RACE with constant-segment primers, TCR alpha and TCR beta cDNA libraries carrying sample barcodes and UMIs were obtained. MiXCR, run by TCRdb on the 5' RACE reads, gives a single entry per CDR3 protein. The repertoire holds 450,000 or so distinct CDR3 sequences, with 20% to 30% as singletons. The origin of this receptor is an adult woman who had mild COVID-19 (a few samples of this study predate the infection). Cell type and time point are not known. Sequenced sample: PBMCs or a T cell subset sorted from them (not recorded which). This sequence joins TRBV4-1 and TRBJ2-5; D is undetermined. The CDR3 DNA reads as TGCGCCAGCAGCCAAGTGGTACGTCCATGGACCCAGTACTTC. Amino acid sequence: CASSQVVRPWTQYF.